This entry is about one TCR beta chain. The antigen is unknown. Random hexamers served to reverse transcribe roughly 0.5 to 1 ug RNA. TCRdb reanalysed the immunoSEQ multiplex PCR reads using MiXCR and keeps one entry per CDR3 protein. Here the sample spans approximately 100,000 distinct CDR3 sequences, 94% being singletons. V lost 6 bases and J lost 0; bases outside the gene matches: 8. CDR3 length equals 16 residues. This sample is part of a study of CD8 T cells in Susac syndrome. Study-wide results and caveats: Susac CD8+ clonal expansion peaked in TEMRA cells and active patients.

The chain joins TRBV12-3 or TRBV12-4 to TRBJ2-3, with TRBD2 identical over 8 bases. This clonotype was obtained from a human donor with Susac syndrome. The material sequenced was CD8+ T cells from PBMCs. The CDR3 DNA follows: TGTGCCAGCAGAGCCGGGGGGGCGTGGAGCACAGATACGCAGTATTTT. This encodes CASRAGGAWSTDTQYF.